This T cell receptor (beta chain) was sequenced for a study of PD-1 blockade in classical Hodgkin lymphoma. Assay: immunoSEQ multiplex PCR; the TCRdb copy retains only in-frame clones and omits some. The sample carries 40,000 to 45,000 clones, around four fifths recorded once. Relapse was seen in all patients after autologous stem cell transplantation, and brentuximab vedotin exposure was variable. A remark on this clone: Antigen unknown.

Findings and caveats of the study: Reported baseline diversity: healthy donors highest, relapsed/refractory patients lowest.

The sequencing here drew on peripheral blood mononuclear cells (PBMCs), taken at baseline. This TCR derives from a human donor with classical Hodgkin lymphoma.

The chain's CDR3 is CASSQTGGQETQYF. Here the CDR3 DNA reads TGTGCCAGCAGCCAGACGGGGGGGCAAGAGACCCAGTACTTC. The gene calls are TRBV9 and TRBJ2-5; 8 nucleotides line up with TRBD2. With 4 bases clipped from V and 2 bases from J, the junction kept 4 bases outside the gene matches. CDR1 and CDR2 from the germline V gene are SGDLS and YYNGEE. The CDR3 loop spans 14 amino acids. The full variable domain, with the rest looked up from reference TRBV9 and TRBJ2-5, is DSGVTQTPKHLITATGQRVTLRCSPRSGDLSVYWYQQSLDQGLQFLIQYYNGEERAKGNILERFSAQQFPDLHSELNLSSLELGDSALYFCASSQTGGQETQYFGPGTRLLVL.